These T cell receptor beta chains were read from a single sample in a study of T cell responses to AZD1222 COVID-19 vaccine. Sequenced by immunoSEQ multiplex PCR; TCRdb stores in-frame clones only, minus some. The sample yields roughly 150,000 clones, around 88% seen once. The specimen was peripheral blood, collected on day 0 of AZD1222 vaccination. These receptors were taken from an adult in good health. Each CDR3 is given with its conserved first and last residue. The order of the fields is V gene, D gene, clone size, J gene, CDR3 protein, CDR3 DNA. A D gene is named only where the DNA matches it firmly. Clone size, where shown, is once, few, many, or a class for clones that have expanded.

>TRBV5-1|-|-|TRBJ2-1
CASSLLAGLSLPSYNEQFF
TGCGCCAGCAGCTTGCTCGCGGGACTCTCACTACCCTCCTACAATGAGCAGTTCTTC
>TRBV6-2/TRBV6-3|TRBD1|-|TRBJ1-1
CASSSRTGVTNTEAFF
TGTGCCAGCAGTTCCCGGACAGGGGTCACGAACACTGAAGCTTTCTTT
>TRBV25-1|-|-|TRBJ1-6
CASRGVYNSPLHF
TGTGCCAGCAGAGGAGTCTATAATTCACCCCTCCACTTT
>TRBV10-1|-|-|TRBJ2-1
CASSAAVARSSYNEQFF
TGCGCCAGCAGCGCAGCCGTAGCAAGGAGCTCCTACAATGAGCAGTTCTTC
>TRBV5-1|-|-|TRBJ2-1
CASTRGLGTYNEQFF
TGCGCCAGCACTAGGGGCCTCGGGACATACAATGAGCAGTTCTTC
>TRBV24-1|TRBD2|-|TRBJ2-1
CATSDPGLAGGSSYNEQFF
TGTGCCACCAGTGATCCGGGACTAGCGGGAGGGAGCTCCTACAATGAGCAGTTCTTC
>TRBV4-1|TRBD1|-|TRBJ2-1
CASSHPPGQGLFF
TGCGCCAGCAGCCACCCCCCGGGACAGGGTTTGTTCTTC
>TRBV9|-|-|TRBJ1-3
CASSPLGSSGNTIYF
TGTGCCAGCAGCCCCTTGGGGAGCTCTGGAAACACCATATATTTT
>TRBV19|-|-|TRBJ1-2
CASSIAQGANYGYTF
TGTGCCAGTAGTATAGCCCAGGGAGCTAACTATGGCTACACCTTC
>TRBV4-1|TRBD2|-|TRBJ2-1
CASSLAGADNEQFF
TGCGCCAGCAGCCTAGCGGGAGCGGACAATGAGCAGTTCTTC
>TRBV27|-|few|TRBJ1-1
CASSPPYGAEAFF
TGTGCCAGCAGTCCACCCTACGGCGCTGAAGCTTTCTTT
>TRBV6-6|-|-|TRBJ1-2
CASSYSEGVIGYTF
TGTGCCAGCAGTTACTCCGAGGGGGTTATTGGCTACACCTTC
>TRBV9|-|-|TRBJ1-1
CASSVGTLNTEAFF
TGTGCCAGCAGCGTAGGGACACTGAACACTGAAGCTTTCTTT
>TRBV27|-|-|TRBJ2-1
CASSRSRGVDYNEQFF
TGTGCCAGCAGTAGGTCAAGGGGGGTGGATTACAATGAGCAGTTCTTC
>TRBV5-1|-|-|TRBJ1-1
CASSLGGRETEAFF
TGCGCCAGCAGCTTAGGGGGGCGGGAGACTGAAGCTTTCTTT
>TRBV29-1|-|-|TRBJ1-1
CSVVRTWETEAFF
TGCAGCGTTGTCAGGACCTGGGAAACTGAAGCTTTCTTT
>TRBV29-1|-|-|TRBJ1-2
CSAREDVSYGYTF
TGCAGCGCGCGGGAAGACGTCAGCTATGGCTACACCTTC
>TRBV10-3|-|-|TRBJ2-7
CAMGRGQGYEQYF
TGTGCCATGGGACGGGGGCAGGGCTACGAGCAGTACTTC
>TRBV2|-|many|TRBJ1-6
CASRSQGGQNSPLHF
TGTGCCAGTAGATCACAGGGAGGTCAAAATTCACCCCTCCACTTT
>TRBV2|-|-|TRBJ2-7
CASTPGSAKYEQYF
TGTGCCAGCACCCCTGGGTCGGCGAAATACGAGCAGTACTTC
>TRBV11-2|-|-|TRBJ1-1
CASSQPRERTEAFF
TGTGCCAGCAGCCAACCCAGGGAACGCACTGAAGCTTTCTTT
>TRBV19|-|-|TRBJ2-3
CASSIRASRLYF
TGTGCCAGTAGTATAAGAGCGAGTCGTCTGTATTTT
>TRBV28|TRBD1|-|TRBJ1-2
CASSSQGAVGYTF
TGTGCCAGCAGTTCCCAGGGGGCAGTAGGCTACACCTTC
>TRBV21-1|-|-|TRBJ2-7
CASTNSGTSALMEQYF
TGTGCCAGCACCAACTCTGGGACTAGCGCCCTGATGGAGCAGTACTTC
>TRBV27|TRBD1|-|TRBJ2-1
CASSSRTGKSSYNEQFF
TGTGCCAGCAGTTCCCGGACAGGGAAGAGCTCCTACAATGAGCAGTTCTTC
>TRBV6-1|-|-|TRBJ1-1
CASSAPAGVMNTEAFF
TGTGCCAGCAGTGCCCCCGCAGGGGTCATGAACACTGAAGCTTTCTTT
>TRBV18|-|-|TRBJ1-2
CASSPKGFYGYTF
TGTGCCAGCTCACCAAAGGGTTTCTATGGCTACACCTTC
>TRBV1|-|once|TRBJ2-7
CTSSRRQGRSYEQYF
TGCACCAGCAGCCGCAGACAGGGTCGGTCCTACGAGCAGTACTTC
>TRBV29-1|-|-|TRBJ1-1
CSASRKQGPNTEAFF
TGCAGCGCCTCCCGTAAACAGGGCCCGAACACTGAAGCTTTCTTT
>TRBV7-2|-|-|TRBJ1-2
CASSLDPQAKYGYTF
TGTGCCAGCAGCTTAGACCCACAGGCCAAATATGGCTACACCTTC
>TRBV29-1|TRBD1|-|TRBJ1-1
CSVEGQGHFEAFF
TGCAGCGTTGAAGGACAGGGGCATTTTGAAGCTTTCTTT
>TRBV2|-|once|TRBJ2-1
CASRPDVGNEQFF
TGTGCCAGCAGACCGGACGTGGGGAATGAGCAGTTCTTC
>TRBV15|TRBD2|-|TRBJ2-7
CATSRDVASGYEQYF
TGTGCCACCAGCAGAGATGTTGCTAGCGGCTACGAGCAGTACTTC
>TRBV28|-|-|TRBJ1-3
CASSLILGGSGNTIYF
TGTGCCAGCAGTTTAATTTTGGGGGGCTCTGGAAACACCATATATTTT
>TRBV23-1|-|-|TRBJ1-2
CASSWGYTF
TGCGCCAGCAGTTGGGGCTACACCTTC
>TRBV7-2|TRBD1|-|TRBJ1-1
CASRTGGFSEAFF
TGTGCCAGCAGAACAGGGGGTTTCTCGGAAGCTTTCTTT
>TRBV27|-|-|TRBJ2-7
CASSFLAVGYEQYF
TGTGCCAGCAGTTTCTTGGCAGTGGGCTACGAGCAGTACTTC
>TRBV7-3|-|-|TRBJ1-1
CASSLEGLGEAFF
TGTGCCAGCAGCTTAGAGGGTTTAGGTGAAGCTTTCTTT
>TRBV6-5|TRBD2|-|TRBJ2-1
CASSYRLAGGYNEQFF
TGTGCCAGCAGTTACCGACTAGCGGGAGGCTACAATGAGCAGTTCTTC
>TRBV25-1|-|once|TRBJ2-2
CASSVAGELFF
TGTGCCAGCAGTGTGGCCGGGGAGCTGTTTTTT
>TRBV5-6|-|-|TRBJ2-1
CASSPTVAGATYNEQFF
TGTGCCAGCAGCCCTACGGTGGCAGGGGCAACCTACAATGAGCAGTTCTTC
>TRBV6-2/TRBV6-3|-|-|TRBJ1-1
CASSYVRGDTEAFF
TGTGCCAGCAGTTACGTCAGGGGTGACACTGAAGCTTTCTTT
>TRBV27|-|-|TRBJ1-5
CASSYGRNQPQHF
TGTGCCAGCAGTTATGGACGCAATCAGCCCCAGCATTTT
>TRBV30|-|-|TRBJ1-2
CAWSVGRSSRSYTF
TGTGCCTGGAGTGTAGGGCGGTCCTCTAGAAGCTACACCTTC
>TRBV11-3|-|-|TRBJ1-5
CASSLGPTRPQHF
TGTGCCAGCAGCTTAGGGCCAACGCGGCCCCAGCATTTT
>TRBV2|TRBD1|-|TRBJ1-6
CASHNLGQGADYNSPLHF
TGTGCCAGCCATAACCTAGGACAGGGCGCCGATTATAATTCACCCCTCCACTTT
>TRBV21-1|-|once|TRBJ2-5
CASSKDGKATQETQYF
TGTGCCAGCAGCAAAGACGGTAAGGCTACACAAGAGACCCAGTACTTC
>TRBV5-1|-|-|TRBJ1-3
CASSLDTSPGNTIYF
TGCGCCAGCAGCTTGGACACATCTCCTGGAAACACCATATATTTT
>TRBV9|TRBD2|-|TRBJ2-5
CASSTGLAGGETQYF
TGTGCCAGCAGCACCGGACTAGCGGGAGGAGAGACCCAGTACTTC
>TRBV6-5|-|-|TRBJ1-6
CASKSTETNSPLHF
TGTGCCAGCAAAAGCACAGAAACTAATTCACCCCTCCACTTT
>TRBV29-1|-|-|TRBJ1-2
CSVDWGYTF
TGCAGCGTTGACTGGGGCTACACCTTC
>TRBV6-5|-|once|TRBJ1-3
CASSKTVISGNTIYF
TGTGCCAGCAGTAAGACAGTTATCTCTGGAAACACCATATATTTT
>TRBV7-2|-|-|TRBJ1-4
CASSSSALTNEKLFF
TGTGCCAGCAGCTCGTCAGCGTTAACTAATGAAAAACTGTTTTTT
>TRBV5-1|TRBD1|-|TRBJ2-7
CASSLGQGPAEQYF
TGCGCCAGCAGCTTGGGACAGGGTCCGGCAGAGCAGTACTTC
>TRBV19|TRBD1|-|TRBJ2-7
CASSNLGTGGEQYF
TGTGCCAGTAGTAACTTAGGGACAGGGGGCGAGCAGTACTTC
>TRBV12-3/TRBV12-4|-|-|TRBJ2-4
CASSIGSPNIQYF
TGTGCCAGCAGCATCGGGAGTCCAAACATTCAGTACTTC
>TRBV5-6|-|-|TRBJ1-1
CASSLQVRGRGMNTEAFF
TGTGCCAGCAGCTTGCAGGTCAGGGGACGCGGAATGAACACTGAAGCTTTCTTT
>TRBV14|-|-|TRBJ2-7
CASSRDLTTGEEQYF
TGTGCCAGCAGCAGGGACCTTACCACCGGAGAGGAGCAGTACTTC
>TRBV28|-|-|TRBJ2-7
CASSYPQGYEQYF
TGTGCCAGCAGTTACCCACAGGGCTACGAGCAGTACTTC